This section outlines one T cell receptor beta chain sequence together with its context. Its antigen is unidentified. The V and J ends lost 6 bases and 3 bases respectively, with 10 bases between them. The CDR3 is 13 residues long. From germline, CDR1 is SGHTA and CDR2 FQGTGA. This sample was taken from a study of early stage breast cancer tumors. General observations from the study: Most shared enriched TCRB sequences were commonly generated ones. Compared with adjacent normal breast tissue, tumors showed around 2.7-fold greater T cell density and higher clonality.

Libraries were prepared by immunoSEQ multiplex PCR; TCRdb keeps only in-frame clonotypes and omits some of them. The data show about 30,000 clones, around 70% seen once. Material for sequencing was blood. The J gene is TRBJ2-3, the V gene TRBV7-3, with D possibly being TRBD2 (5 bases). The receptor was derived from a person between 45 and 65 years old with breast cancer. The CDR3 DNA reads TGTGCCAGCAGTCCCCCGGGGACAGATACGCAGTATTTT. Encoded protein: CASSPPGTDTQYF.